These 29 T cell receptor beta chains came from one sample sequenced in a study of blood T cell repertoires in COVID-19. Profiled with immunoSEQ multiplex PCR; TCRdb holds only in-frame clones, not every one. This table has nearly 40,000 clones, about four fifths appearing once. Specimen: peripheral blood. These receptors were collected from an elderly man with active or convalescent COVID-19.

The chain recombines TRBV5-1 with TRBJ2-1; the match to TRBD1 covers 8 bases. The CDR3 sequence is 14 residues long. The ends lost 4 bases at V and 7 bases at J; junction bases unmatched: 7. Germline CDR1 and CDR2: SGHRS and YFSETQ. The CDR3 is CASSPGTGRNEQFF. The CDR3 coding sequence is TGCGCCAGCAGCCCCGGGACAGGACGGAATGAGCAGTTCTTC.

CDR3: CASSLGTSGNLYNEQFF. DNA of the CDR3: TGTGCCAGCAGCCTTGGGACTAGCGGGAATCTTTACAATGAGCAGTTCTTC. V usage is TRBV5-6 and J usage is TRBJ2-1, with 13 bases identical to TRBD2. Losses at the gene ends were 4 bases for V and 4 bases for J; bases not matched to a gene: 8. This CDR3 spans 17 amino acids. Germline CDR1 SGHDT, CDR2 YYEEEE.

This clone was counted only a few times. The V gene is TRBV6-2 or TRBV6-3, the J gene TRBJ2-7; 7 nucleotides match TRBD2. CDR1 is MNHEY and CDR2 is SVGEGT in the germline V gene. This CDR3 is 14 amino acids long. The J segment lost 3 bases and the V segment lost 0 bases, leaving 2 bases of the junction unmatched. CDR3 region: CASSYSTSHYEQYF. The CDR3, as DNA: TGTGCCAGCAGTTACTCGACTAGCCACTACGAGCAGTACTTC.

This chain connects TRBV4-3 to TRBJ1-3, with D unresolved. V lost 2 bases and J lost 0, with 11 bases in between. This CDR3 is built from 16 residues. Per germline, CDR1 LGHNA and CDR2 YSLEER. Here the CDR3 DNA reads TGCGCCAGCAGCCAAAATCTCAGGAACTCTGGAAACACCATATATTTT. Translating gives CASSQNLRNSGNTIYF.

The sample holds a few counts of this clone. This chain joins TRBV5-5 and TRBJ2-7; 9 bases line up with TRBD1. Unmatched junction bases numbered 11, after V lost 6 bases and J lost 7 bases. The CDR3 is 14 residues long. Germline CDR1 and CDR2: SGHKS and YYEKEE (reference sequence). CDR3 protein: CASTHTGGKWEQYF. Written as DNA, the CDR3 is TGTGCCAGCACTCATACAGGGGGCAAATGGGAGCAGTACTTC. The full variable domain, completed using reference TRBV5-5 and TRBJ2-7, is DAGVTQSPTHLIKTRGQQVTLRCSPISGHKSVSWYQQVLGQGPQFIFQYYEKEERGRGNFPDRFSARQFPNYSSELNVNALLLGDSALYLCASTHTGGKWEQYFGPGTRLTVT.

The chain links TRBV19 to TRBJ1-2; maybe TRBD1 (5 bases). The CDR3 totals 14 residues. CDR1 and CDR2 (germline): LNHDA, SQIVND (reference sequence). Trimming took 7 bases from V and 2 from J, leaving 14 bases between them. The CDR3 reads CASTPTGFNYGYTF. The CDR3 DNA follows: TGTGCCAGTACCCCCACAGGTTTCAACTATGGCTACACCTTC.

J is TRBJ2-1 and V is TRBV7-9; 14 bases are shared with TRBD2. J was trimmed by 6 bases and V by 2 bases; bases with no gene match: 9. Per the germline V gene, CDR1 is SEHNR and CDR2 is FQNEAQ (reference sequence). This CDR3 spans 18 amino acids. The CDR3 loop is CASSLPGTSGSIANEQFF. The CDR3 DNA reads as TGTGCCAGCAGCTTACCCGGGACTAGCGGGAGTATCGCCAATGAGCAGTTCTTC.

The rearrangement joins TRBV5-8 to TRBJ2-7; the match to TRBD1 covers 9 bases. This CDR3 spans 16 amino acids. CDR1 is SGHTS, CDR2 YDEGEE, per germline. The V gene end was trimmed by 3 bases and the J gene end by 3 bases; junction bases not matched to a gene: 10. CDR3 DNA sequence: TGTGCCAGCAGCTCTAGGGGACAGGGTGCTTACTACGAGCAGTACTTC. Translated: CASSSRGQGAYYEQYF.

The sample holds a few counts of this clone. As DNA, the CDR3 is TGTGCCAGCAGCGCGGAGGACAGGGGTGGTGAAGCTTTCTTT. The encoded protein is CASSAEDRGGEAFF. V and J are TRBV9 and TRBJ1-1, with 9 bases that match TRBD1. CDR3 length: 14 amino acids. V lost 3 bases, J lost 7 bases, and 7 bases stayed unmatched. Germline assignment: CDR1 SGDLS and CDR2 YYNGEE. Together with reference TRBV9 and TRBJ1-1, the CDR3 gives the full variable domain: DSGVTQTPKHLITATGQRVTLRCSPRSGDLSVYWYQQSLDQGLQFLIQYYNGEERAKGNILERFSAQQFPDLHSELNLSSLELGDSALYFCASSAEDRGGEAFFGQGTRLTVV.

This clone appeared a few times. The chain couples TRBV12-3 or TRBV12-4 to TRBJ2-7; 7 bases fit TRBD1. The junction had 7 bases not matched to a gene; V was cut back by 6 bases and J by 5 bases. The CDR3 length is 13 residues. In DNA form, the CDR3 reads TGTGCCAGCAGCCTAGGACAGGCGGACGAGCAGTACTTC. Translated: CASSLGQADEQYF.

The gene calls are TRBV28 and TRBJ1-2; D not resolved. The CDR3 is 15 amino acids. V gave up 3 bases and J gave up 0 bases, with 11 bases separating them. CDR1 MDHEN and CDR2 SYDVKM come from the germline V gene. For the CDR3, the DNA is TGTGCCAGCAGTTTGACGGCCAGGACTAACTATGGCTACACCTTC. It yields the protein CASSLTARTNYGYTF.

V usage is TRBV24-1 and J usage is TRBJ2-3; TRBD2 aligns across 8 bases. V shed 3 bases and J 5 bases; nucleotides not matched to a gene: 12. The germline V gene encodes CDR1 KGHDR and CDR2 SFDVKD. The CDR3 sequence is 17 residues long. CDR3 residues: CATSDPMTSAGRDTQYF. The CDR3 DNA reads as TGTGCCACCAGTGATCCCATGACTAGCGCCGGACGAGATACGCAGTATTTT.

V and J are TRBV5-1 and TRBJ1-1; a possible D gene is TRBD1 (5 bases). V was clipped by 3 bases and J by 3 bases, with 6 bases between them. Germline loops: CDR1 SGHRS, CDR2 YFSETQ. The CDR3 length is 12 residues. CDR3 coding DNA: TGCGCCAGCAGCTCGGGGGACACTGAAGCTTTCTTT. It codes for CASSSGDTEAFF.

The chain employs TRBV12-3 or TRBV12-4 and TRBJ1-1; TRBD1 matches at 8 bases. The CDR3 has 13 amino acids. Trimming at V came to 4 bases and at J to 4 bases, leaving 2 bases not matched to a gene. This CDR3 is CASSSTGGTEAFF. The CDR3 DNA follows: TGTGCCAGCAGTTCTACAGGGGGCACTGAAGCTTTCTTT.

Regarding this clone: At one end, the junction sequence differs from germline, possibly due to a read error. CDR3 amino acids: CSARDEQVMF. The CDR3 nucleotides are TGCAGTGCTAGGGACGAACAGGTCATGTTT. The genes are TRBV20-1 and TRBJ1-1; possibly TRBD1 for D (5 bases). CDR3 length: 10 residues. CDR1 is DFQATT and CDR2 is SNEGSKA in the germline V gene (reference sequence).

This chain joins TRBV11-2 and TRBJ2-5; TRBD2 aligns across 10 bases. CDR1 and CDR2 from the germline V gene are SGHAT and FQNNGV. J gave up 8 bases and V 5 bases, and 11 bases lay outside the gene matches. The CDR3 totals 15 residues. This chain's CDR3 is CASSPTTASGRTQYF. As DNA, the CDR3 is TGTGCCAGCAGCCCTACCACGGCTAGCGGGAGAACCCAGTACTTC.

The J gene is TRBJ2-2, the V gene TRBV5-1; TRBD2 aligns across 8 bases. The germline CDR1 and CDR2 sequences are SGHRS and YFSETQ. This CDR3 comprises 15 residues. V trimming: 1 base; J trimming: 4 bases; junction bases outside the gene matches: 3. CDR3 bases: TGCGCCAGCAGCTTGATTGCGGGAGGCACCGGGGAGCTGTTTTTT. It translates to CASSLIAGGTGELFF.

The chain employs TRBV19 and TRBJ2-7; the match to TRBD1 covers 9 bases. Germline V gene lookup returns CDR1 LNHDA and CDR2 SQIVND (reference sequence). The CDR3 runs 14 residues. V trimming: 3 bases; J trimming: 5 bases; junction bases outside the gene matches: 5. CDR3 in amino acids: CASSMDRGGNEQYF. DNA of the CDR3: TGTGCCAGTAGTATGGACAGGGGCGGGAACGAGCAGTACTTC. The full variable domain, in which reference TRBV19 and TRBJ2-7 provide the parts outside the CDR3, is DGGITQSPKYLFRKEGQNVTLSCEQNLNHDAMYWYRQDPGQGLRLIYYSQIVNDFQKGDIAEGYSVSREKKESFPLTVTSAQKNPTAFYLCASSMDRGGNEQYFGPGTRLTVT.

This chain links TRBV4-1 with TRBJ2-4; D is possibly TRBD1 (6 bases). CDR1 is MGHRA and CDR2 is YSYEKL in the germline V gene. This CDR3 spans 15 amino acids. V was shortened by 5 bases and J by 5 bases, with 16 bases between the two germline ends. As DNA, the CDR3 is TGCGCCAGCAGCAACCACAGGGTTCGGGAAAACATTCAGTACTTC. Translating it yields CASSNHRVRENIQYF.

The V call is TRBV10-3, the J call TRBJ2-5; 13 bases align to TRBD2. Germline CDR1 is ENHRY and CDR2 is SYGVKD. J lost 5 bases, V lost 8 bases, and 5 bases had no gene match. The CDR3 loop spans 14 amino acids. As DNA, the CDR3 is TGTGCCATCCGGACTAGCGGGGGTAACGAGACCCAGTACTTC. Translated: CAIRTSGGNETQYF.

The rearrangement uses TRBV9 and TRBJ1-3, with D possibly TRBD1 on 5 matching bases. The length of the CDR3 is 12 residues. From germline, CDR1 is SGDLS and CDR2 YYNGEE. With 4 bases removed from V and 9 bases from J, the gap between germline ends came to 11 bases. The CDR3, as DNA: TGTGCCAGCAGCTTAGGACAAAGCACCATATATTTT. The encoded protein is CASSLGQSTIYF.

The J gene is TRBJ2-1, the V gene TRBV28; TRBD2 aligns across 13 bases. Trimming took 9 bases from V and 5 from J; bases not matched to a gene: 7. Germline assignment: CDR1 MDHEN and CDR2 SYDVKM. The CDR3 has 15 residues. CDR3 amino acids: CASTGGLAGHNEQFF. CDR3 coding DNA: TGTGCCAGTACCGGGGGACTAGCGGGACACAATGAGCAGTTCTTC.

The chain has TRBV6-5 and TRBJ2-7; D uncertain. Deletions cut 9 bases from V and 4 bases from J, with 10 bases between. The length of the CDR3 is 11 residues. Germline CDR1 and CDR2: MNHEY and SVGAGI. The CDR3 reads CASLSGYEQYF. The CDR3 region has the DNA TGTGCCAGTTTGTCCGGGTACGAGCAGTACTTC.

This rearrangement joins TRBV19 to TRBJ1-1; possible D gene TRBD1, 6 bases. Trimming shortened V by 1 base and J by 4 bases, and 13 bases separated the two germline ends. The germline CDR1 and CDR2 sequences are LNHDA and SQIVND (reference sequence). CDR3 length: 15 residues. The CDR3 bases are TGTGCCAGTAGTATAGGAGGGGGGGGAAGCACTGAAGCTTTCTTT. This codes for CASSIGGGGSTEAFF.

The sample holds a few counts of this clone. The chain employs TRBV24-1 and TRBJ2-7; 7 nucleotides agree with TRBD1. Trimming cost V 6 bases and J 3 bases; bases outside gene matches: 10. The germline gives CDR1 KGHDR, CDR2 SFDVKD. The CDR3 spans 15 residues. Here the CDR3 DNA reads TGTGCCACCAGTTCTTCACGGGACAGCTACTACGAGCAGTACTTC. As protein: CATSSSRDSYYEQYF.

This clone was counted only a few times. The chain is built from TRBV28 and TRBJ1-5; D perhaps matches TRBD1 (5 bases). This CDR3 comprises 15 residues. Deletions cut 4 bases from V and 1 base from J, with 11 bases between. Germline V lookup: CDR1 MDHEN, CDR2 SYDVKM. The CDR3 protein is CASSSLGGSNQPQHF. The CDR3 bases are TGTGCCAGCAGTTCCCTCGGGGGGAGCAATCAGCCCCAGCATTTT.

This sequence joins TRBV25-1 and TRBJ2-7; D gene unclear. Germline loops: CDR1 MGHDK, CDR2 SYGVNS. Trimming took 4 bases from V and 2 from J, leaving 3 bases between them. The CDR3 runs 11 residues. The CDR3 DNA sequence: TGTGCCAGCAGTGCTACCTACGAGCAGTACTTC. Protein product: CASSATYEQYF.

The V call is TRBV6-5, the J call TRBJ2-1; D is unresolved. CDR1 is MNHEY, CDR2 SVGAGI, per germline. The V and J ends lost 8 bases and 8 bases respectively, with 16 bases between them. The CDR3 consists of 13 residues. CDR3 amino acids: CASSLRPADEQFF. For the CDR3, the DNA is TGTGCCAGCTCCCTCCGGCCGGCGGATGAGCAGTTCTTC.

The chain recombines TRBV28 with TRBJ2-2; no clear D gene. Trimming left V 6 bases short and J 3 bases short, with 5 bases between. The CDR3 loop spans 12 amino acids. CDR1 and CDR2 (germline): MDHEN, SYDVKM. In nucleotides, the CDR3 is TGTGCCAGCAGCAGTCACACCGGGGAGCTGTTTTTT. Translating gives CASSSHTGELFF.